The clone carrying this TCR beta chain was recorded many times. The antigen is not known. This sample is drawn from a study of T cells in Graves' hyperthyroidism and ophthalmopathy. Whole-study context: Peripheral blood was taken when the disease was first diagnosed, before any treatment began.

Amplified TCR beta CDR3 regions derived from RNA transcripts. The HTBI primer set served for first-round RT-PCR of the TCR CDR3. TCRdb re-analysed the multiplex PCR reads in MiXCR, keeping a single row per CDR3 protein. Of around 300,000 distinct CDR3 sequences in the sample, around a fifth are singletons; the top ten hold approximately 35%. Patients with uncontrolled infections, other autoimmune diseases, pregnancy or lactation were excluded. Study observations and caveats: Ophthalmopathy was separated from stable hyperthyroidism by a 13 V-J model.

Looked up from germline, CDR1 is DFQATT and CDR2 is SNEGSKA (reference sequence). This CDR3 region has 15 residues. Germline trimming cut 3 bases from V and 4 bases from J; bases unmatched to any gene: 8. The chain couples TRBV20-1 to TRBJ2-1, with TRBD2 identical over 8 bases. Material for sequencing was blood. This sequence was found in a man between 50 and 59 years old with Graves' ophthalmopathy. CDR3 loop: CSARPGLGIYNEQFF. Written as DNA, the CDR3 is TGCAGTGCTAGGCCGGGACTAGGAATTTACAATGAGCAGTTCTTC.